These 23 T cell receptor beta chains came from one sample sequenced in a study of T cell responses to AZD1222 COVID-19 vaccine. Generated by immunoSEQ multiplex PCR, the TCRdb table keeps only in-frame clones and is missing some. Of about 140,000 clones listed, approximately 92% are singletons. The material sequenced was peripheral blood, taken 28 days after the second AZD1222 dose. These receptor sequences come from an adult who received the AZD1222 COVID-19 vaccine.

This chain connects TRBV10-1 to TRBJ2-2; 8 nucleotides line up with TRBD1. Trimming at V came to 9 bases and at J to 5 bases, leaving 8 bases not matched to a gene. CDR1 is WNHNN, CDR2 SYGVQD, per germline (reference sequence). The CDR3 has 14 amino acids. The CDR3: CARINDRGTGELFF. In DNA, the CDR3 is TGCGCCAGAATTAACGACAGGGGAACCGGGGAGCTGTTTTTT.

The chain employs TRBV10-3 and TRBJ2-3; TRBD2 matches at 10 bases. The CDR3 sequence is 14 residues long. The ends lost 7 bases at V and 0 bases at J; junction bases unmatched: 1. Germline assignment: CDR1 ENHRY and CDR2 SYGVKD. CDR3 sequence reads: CAITTSGSTDTQYF. CDR3 nucleotide sequence: TGTGCCATCACGACTAGCGGGAGCACAGATACGCAGTATTTT.

CDR3 sequence (DNA): TGTGCCAGCAGTGACCCAGCAAACACTGAAGCTTTCTTT. As protein: CASSDPANTEAFF. This chain uses TRBV6-1 with TRBJ1-1, with no clear D. Trimming took off 3 bases at V and 2 bases at J, with 7 bases between the two ends. The CDR3 consists of 13 residues. Germline V gene data show CDR1 as MNHNS and CDR2 as SASEGT.

V gene TRBV4-2 combines with J gene TRBJ2-3, with unresolved D. Germline CDR1 is LGHNA and CDR2 is YNFKEQ. The CDR3 has 15 amino acids. The germline V and J ends were trimmed by 4 bases and 4 bases, with 15 bases remaining between them. In DNA, the CDR3 is TGTGCCAGCAGCCGGGTTCTTTTGCAGCCAGATACGCAGTATTTT. It translates to CASSRVLLQPDTQYF.

The chain carries TRBV5-4 and TRBJ2-1, with D possibly matching TRBD1 (6 bases). Germline V gives CDR1 SGHNT, CDR2 YYREEE (reference sequence). V lost 2 bases and J 4 bases, leaving 10 bases between the germline ends. The CDR3 length is 14 residues. The CDR3 spells CASSLGQLYNEQFF. In DNA, the CDR3 is TGTGCCAGCAGCTTAGGACAGTTATACAATGAGCAGTTCTTC.

The chain links TRBV15 to TRBJ1-2, with a weak D call TRBD1 (6 bases). Trimming removed 3 bases at V and 4 bases at J, with 12 bases between. CDR3 length: 14 amino acids. CDR1 and CDR2 from the germline V gene are LNHNV and YYDKDF (reference sequence). DNA of the CDR3: TGTGCCACCAGCAGCACGGGACACATCTATGGCTACACCTTC. Its translation: CATSSTGHIYGYTF. Filled out from reference TRBV15 and TRBJ1-2, the complete variable domain reads DAMVIQNPRYQVTQFGKPVTLSCSQTLNHNVMYWYQQKSSQAPKLLFHYYDKDFNNEADTPDNFQSRRPNTSFCFLDIRSPGLGDTAMYLCATSSTGHIYGYTFGSGTRLTVV.

The rearrangement links TRBV7-3 to TRBJ2-3, with unresolved D. CDR1 and CDR2 (germline): SGHTA, FQGTGA. The CDR3 is 12 amino acids. With 5 bases removed from V and 10 bases from J, the gap between germline ends came to 13 bases. In DNA form, the CDR3 reads TGTGCCAGCAGCCCCCTCGAGCCTGCGCAGTATTTT. This gives the protein CASSPLEPAQYF.

The chain has TRBV28 and TRBJ1-5, with TRBD1 matching over 12 bases. Trimming at V came to 3 bases and at J to 6 bases, leaving 3 bases not matched to a gene. Germline V CDR1 and CDR2: MDHEN, SYDVKM. The CDR3 loop spans 15 amino acids. In nucleotides, the CDR3 is TGTGCCAGCAGTTTTGGGACAGGGGGCACTCAGCCCCAGCATTTT. This translates into CASSFGTGGTQPQHF.

V is TRBV3-1 (or the pseudogene TRBV3-2) and J is TRBJ1-4; D is unclear. Germline lookup yields CDR1 LGHDT and CDR2 YNNKEL (reference sequence). Trimming stripped 3 bases from V and 4 bases from J, with 15 bases between. The CDR3 totals 16 residues. CDR3 nucleotide sequence: TGTGCCAGCAGCCACGGATACGGGCCGAATAATGAAAAACTGTTTTTT. It is translated as CASSHGYGPNNEKLFF.

The CDR3 region has the DNA TGTGCCAGCAGCCAGAAAGCGAGGGGGGAAGCTTTCTTT. Protein product: CASSQKARGEAFF. The chain combines TRBV27 with TRBJ1-1, with D possibly being TRBD1 (6 bases). The CDR3 consists of 13 residues. CDR1 and CDR2 (germline): MNHEY, SMNVEV (reference sequence). Trimming took off 6 bases at V and 8 bases at J, with 16 bases between the two ends.

The count of this clone is one. The V and J genes are TRBV23-1 and TRBJ2-7; 7 bases are shared with TRBD1. TRBV23-1 is recorded as an ORF, its role being uncertain. V dropped 2 bases and J dropped 5; count of bases not matched to a gene: 9. The CDR3 length is 15 residues. CDR3 sequence: CASSQATGSLNEQYF. The CDR3 DNA reads TGCGCCAGCAGTCAAGCGACAGGGAGTCTCAACGAGCAGTACTTC.

The V gene is TRBV4-2, the J gene TRBJ2-3; TRBD2 aligns across 8 bases. Per germline, CDR1 LGHNA and CDR2 YNFKEQ. The CDR3 consists of 18 residues. J was trimmed by 3 bases and V by 0 bases; bases with no gene match: 11. The CDR3 loop reads CASSQDGGAGGWTDTQYF. In nucleotides, the CDR3 is TGTGCCAGCAGCCAAGATGGGGGGGCGGGAGGCTGGACAGATACGCAGTATTTT.

This clone was counted a single time. V is TRBV2 and J is TRBJ1-5, with D possibly TRBD1 on 5 matching bases. In germline, CDR1 is SNHLY, CDR2 FYNNEI. Trimming took off 7 bases at V and 0 bases at J, with 7 bases between the two ends. The CDR3 totals 13 residues. The CDR3 sequence is CASTTDSNQPQHF. CDR3 in DNA: TGTGCCAGCACGACAGATAGCAATCAGCCCCAGCATTTT. Full variable domain (outside the CDR3, taken from reference TRBV2 and TRBJ1-5): EPEVTQTPSHQVTQMGQEVILRCVPISNHLYFYWYRQILGQKVEFLVSFYNNEISEKSEIFDDQFSVERPDGSNFTLKIRSTKLEDSAMYFCASTTDSNQPQHFGDGTRLSIL.

The CDR3 nucleotides read TGTGCCAGCAGCGTAGCCGGGGAGCTGTTTTTT. Its translation: CASSVAGELFF. This chain links TRBV9 with TRBJ2-2; D not certain. V lost 0 bases to trimming and J lost 6 bases, with 0 bases between them. Germline CDR1 reads SGDLS; CDR2 reads YYNGEE. The CDR3 has 11 amino acids.

The chain carries TRBV5-1 and TRBJ1-2; possibly TRBD1 for D (5 bases). The V and J ends lost 4 bases and 6 bases respectively, with 13 bases between them. The germline gives CDR1 SGHRS, CDR2 YFSETQ. The CDR3 has 13 residues. The CDR3 here is CASSTARGDGYTF. The CDR3 DNA sequence: TGCGCCAGCAGCACCGCCCGGGGGGATGGCTACACCTTC.

CDR3 sequence (DNA): TGTGCCAGCAGCTTAGGTGCTGGACCTACCTACGAGCAGTACTTC. The encoded protein is CASSLGAGPTYEQYF. This chain links TRBV7-6 with TRBJ2-7; D uncertain. Looked up from germline, CDR1 is SGHVS and CDR2 is FNYEAQ. The ends were cut back, 1 base at V and 2 bases at J, with 12 bases in the middle. The CDR3 sequence is 15 residues long.

The chain is built from TRBV4-3 and TRBJ1-1, with D perhaps TRBD1 (5 bases). The V gene lost 3 bases and the J gene lost 5 bases, with 13 bases spanning the gap. This CDR3 is 14 amino acids long. The V gene's germline CDR1 is LGHNA and CDR2 YSLEER. The CDR3 is CASSQNLKGTEAFF. CDR3 nucleotide sequence: TGCGCCAGCAGCCAGAATTTAAAGGGGACTGAAGCTTTCTTT.

This sequence joins TRBV25-1 and TRBJ1-2; D perhaps matches TRBD1 (6 bases). CDR3 length: 13 residues. V lost 6 bases, J lost 5 bases, and 13 bases lay in between. Germline CDR1 reads MGHDK; CDR2 reads SYGVNS. The CDR3 DNA is TGTGCCAGCAGCGCTGGACAGCCTTATGGCTACACCTTC. Residues: CASSAGQPYGYTF.

This chain connects TRBV12-3 or TRBV12-4 to TRBJ1-1, with TRBD1 as a possible D gene (6 bases). With 7 bases removed from V and 1 base from J, the gap between germline ends came to 10 bases. The length of the CDR3 is 13 residues. The CDR3 loop reads CASTQDRNTEAFF. The CDR3 nucleotides read TGTGCCAGCACCCAGGACAGGAACACTGAAGCTTTCTTT.

The gene calls are TRBV3-1 (or the pseudogene TRBV3-2) and TRBJ2-1; 10 bases align to TRBD2. This CDR3 region has 16 residues. V lost 4 bases to trimming and J lost 6 bases; unmatched junction nucleotides: 9. Germline CDR1 LGHDT, CDR2 YNNKEL (reference sequence). The CDR3 coding sequence is TGTGCCAGCAGCCGAACCTCTAGCGGGAGTTCCAATGAGCAGTTCTTC. This translates into CASSRTSSGSSNEQFF.

The chain links TRBV19 to TRBJ1-6; D is ambiguous. In germline, CDR1 is LNHDA, CDR2 SQIVND (reference sequence). The V gene lost 7 bases and the J gene lost 5 bases, with 12 bases spanning the gap. CDR3 length equals 14 residues. DNA for the CDR3: TGTGCCAGTACTGGGAATAGGCATAATTCACCCCTCCACTTT. It encodes CASTGNRHNSPLHF.

CDR3 in amino acids: CASSMPGGFYEQYF. Here the CDR3 DNA reads TGTGCCAGTAGTATGCCAGGGGGATTCTACGAGCAGTACTTC. The genes are TRBV19 and TRBJ2-7; 7 bases are a match to TRBD1. The germline V gene has CDR1 LNHDA and CDR2 SQIVND (reference sequence). The CDR3 has 14 residues. V lost 3 bases, J lost 3 bases, and 5 bases stayed unmatched.

V and J are TRBV4-2 and TRBJ2-3; TRBD1 or TRBD2 may be the D gene (6 bases each). Germline V gene sequence: CDR1 LGHNA, CDR2 YNFKEQ. The CDR3 spans 15 residues. V lost 1 base to trimming and J lost 5 bases, with 13 bases between them. Written as DNA, the CDR3 is TGTGCCAGCAGCCAAGGGGGGGCAGTCGGAGATACGCAGTATTTT. As protein: CASSQGGAVGDTQYF.